The 12 T cell receptor beta chains below all came from one sample that was sequenced in a study of T cell clusters in autoimmune cytopenias. Each sample's input was 200 to 300 ng genomic DNA, some 38,000 genome equivalents. Multiplex touch-down PCR amplified TRB using TRB-A and TRB-B pools in one tube. TCRdb re-called the multiplex PCR reads, yielding one record per CDR3 amino acid sequence without DNA. The specimen's table records around 7,700 distinct CDR3 sequences. These data were also reused for a study on T cell repertoires in aging, cancer and after chemotherapy.

Sequenced: peripheral blood. These receptors originate from a human donor in good health.

The chain carries TRBV6-1 and TRBJ2-5; TCRdb's D gene call, TRBD1, goes unchecked for lack of DNA. CDR3 length: 16 amino acids. Germline V gene sequence: CDR1 MNHNS, CDR2 SASEGT. This CDR3 reads CASSEGTGLYQETQYF.

This clonotype registers medium-sized (0.01 to 0.1%) by frequency. The chain couples TRBV19 to TRBJ2-2; TCRdb's D call, TRBD1, is unchecked because there is no DNA. Germline V CDR1 and CDR2: LNHDA, SQIVND (reference sequence). This CDR3 is 16 amino acids long. CDR3 sequence: CASSIRGAANTGELFF.

This clonotype is labeled medium-sized based on frequency. The CDR3 here is CASCRDRRGQPQHF. V and J are TRBV6-2 or TRBV6-3 and TRBJ1-5; TCRdb calls TRBD1, which cannot be checked without DNA. This CDR3 spans 14 amino acids. Germline loops: CDR1 MNHEY, CDR2 SVGEGT.

CDR3 protein: CASSYPGQGRETQYF. The gene calls are TRBV5-1 and TRBJ2-5; absent DNA, TCRdb's TRBD1 call cannot be checked. Germline V gives CDR1 SGHRS, CDR2 YFSETQ. The CDR3 contains 15 residues.

Its frequency marks this clonotype as medium-sized (0.01 to 0.1%). The chain employs TRBV29-1 and TRBJ1-1; TCRdb returns TRBD1, unconfirmable since there is no DNA. CDR3 size: 16 residues. Looked up from germline, CDR1 is SQVTM and CDR2 is ANQGSEA. The CDR3 is CSVSGTGAFLNTEAFF.

This clonotype ranks as medium-sized in terms of frequency. V is TRBV19 and J is TRBJ2-2; TCRdb's D call, TRBD1, is unchecked because there is no DNA. This CDR3 has 12 residues. Germline assignment: CDR1 LNHDA and CDR2 SQIVND (reference sequence). The CDR3 sequence: CASSLSRMELFF.

The chain uses TRBV6-5 and TRBJ2-1; TCRdb calls TRBD1, which cannot be checked without DNA. CDR3 length: 18 residues. CDR1 MNHEY and CDR2 SVGAGI come from the germline V gene. The CDR3 region is CASSYSFPSAGASGEQFF.

This clonotype is identified as medium-sized from frequency. The chain is built from TRBV12-3 or TRBV12-4 and TRBJ2-7; with no DNA, the TCRdb D assignment of TRBD1 cannot be verified. This CDR3 has 15 residues. CDR3 amino acids: CASSPVGGRAYEQYF.

This clonotype is called medium-sized based on its frequency. The rearrangement links TRBV18 to TRBJ2-5; the D gene TCRdb calls, TRBD2, cannot be checked with no DNA. Per the germline V gene, CDR1 is KGHSH and CDR2 is LQKENI. The CDR3 covers 15 residues. The chain's CDR3 is CASSPRLAGGGTQYF. Supplemented by reference TRBV18 and TRBJ2-5, the full variable domain reads NAGVMQNPRHLVRRRGQEARLRCSPMKGHSHVYWYRQLPEEGLKFMVYLQKENIIDESGMPKERFSAEFPKEGPSILRIQQVVRGDSAAYFCASSPRLAGGGTQYFGPGTRLLVL.

The gene calls are TRBV20-1 and TRBJ2-1; TCRdb's D call, TRBD2, is unchecked because there is no DNA. Germline V gene data show CDR1 as DFQATT and CDR2 as SNEGSKA (reference sequence). The CDR3 totals 15 residues. The chain's CDR3 is CSARAGEWVAYEQFF.

According to its frequency, this clonotype is medium-sized. The V and J genes are TRBV19 and TRBJ2-1; TCRdb outputs TRBD2, but without DNA this stays unchecked. Germline assignment: CDR1 LNHDA and CDR2 SQIVND (reference sequence). The CDR3 extends over 12 amino acids. CDR3 amino acids: CATGTSYNEQFF.

The chain recombines TRBV5-1 with TRBJ2-3; checking the TCRdb D call of TRBD2 is not possible without DNA. Germline CDR1 is SGHRS and CDR2 is YFSETQ. The CDR3 extends over 18 amino acids. CDR3 amino acids: CASSSGSYSAGWADTQYF.